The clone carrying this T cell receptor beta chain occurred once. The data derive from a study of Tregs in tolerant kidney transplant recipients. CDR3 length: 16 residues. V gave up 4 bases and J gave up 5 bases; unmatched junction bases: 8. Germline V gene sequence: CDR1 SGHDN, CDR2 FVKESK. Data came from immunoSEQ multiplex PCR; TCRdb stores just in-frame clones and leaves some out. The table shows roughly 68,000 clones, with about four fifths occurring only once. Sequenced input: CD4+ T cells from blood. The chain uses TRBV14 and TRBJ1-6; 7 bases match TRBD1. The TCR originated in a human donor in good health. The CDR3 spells CASSLRQGWHNSPLHF. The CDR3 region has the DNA TGTGCCAGCAGCCTAAGACAGGGATGGCATAATTCACCCCTCCACTTT.